This T cell receptor beta chain was identified during a study of T cells in Graves' hyperthyroidism and ophthalmopathy. The CDR3 covers 15 residues. The junction had 5 bases not matched to a gene; V was cut back by 6 bases and J by 0 bases. Looked up from germline, CDR1 is WNHNN and CDR2 is SYGVQD (reference sequence). The CDR3 regions of TCR beta were amplified from RNA transcripts. In the first-round RT-PCR of the TCR CDR3, the HTBI primer set was used. Via MiXCR, TCRdb re-called the multiplex PCR reads, giving one row per CDR3 protein. The sample gives hundreds of thousands of distinct CDR3 sequences, 14% of which show up once; approximately 5.7% is in the top ten. This clonotype was picked up a small number of times.

This rearrangement joins TRBV10-1 to TRBJ1-3; 7 bases line up with TRBD1. The sample was blood. The TCR sequence derives from a woman aged 25 to 39 with Graves' hyperthyroidism that later progressed to Graves' ophthalmopathy. For the CDR3, the DNA is TGCGCCAGCAGGACGACAGGGAACTCTGGAAACACCATATATTTT. The encoded protein is CASRTTGNSGNTIYF.